The sequence of this T cell receptor (beta chain) was determined in a study of shared clonotypes between healthy human individuals. Germline CDR1 reads LNHDA; CDR2 reads SQIVND (reference sequence). The V and J ends lost 5 bases and 12 bases respectively, with 16 bases between them. CDR3 size: 12 residues. Some clones are missing from TCRdb's copy, which holds only in-frame ones; the method was immunoSEQ multiplex PCR. The sample has approximately 2.5 million clones, over 85% seen once. The source material was naive CD4+ T cells sorted from blood. Subset reported: CD45RA+ positively selected. This chain links TRBV19 with TRBJ1-2; maybe TRBD1 (6 bases). The origin of this receptor is a man between 18 and 29 years old in good health. CDR3 nucleotides: TGTGCCAGTAGTCGACCACAGGGAAACAACACCTTC. Amino acids: CASSRPQGNNTF.